The 7 T cell receptor beta chains listed next were all sequenced from one sample in a study of spatial heterogeneity in lung cancer. Time point: sample taken at primary tumor resection. Frozen PBMC, nontumor lung or tumor provided whole RNA, which was sequenced unsorted. Via MiXCR, TCRdb re-called the 5' RACE reads, giving one row per CDR3 protein. The data show about 23,000 distinct CDR3 sequences, about 5.1% seen once. The sample was PBMCs, taken at surgery. The receptor source for this set is a male donor with early-stage non-small cell lung cancer.

Relative to its sample, this clonotype is medium-sized. The rearrangement uses TRBV12-3 or TRBV12-4 and TRBJ1-5; D unclear. Trimming stripped 6 bases from V and 0 bases from J, with 9 bases between. The CDR3 contains 14 residues. CDR3 sequence: CASSPGNSNQPQHF. The CDR3 coding sequence is TGTGCCAGCAGCCCAGGAAATAGCAATCAGCCCCAGCATTTT.

This clonotype has at least ten counts. The V and J genes are TRBV21-1 and TRBJ1-6; TRBD1 is the table's D call and was not checked against the DNA. TRBV21-1 is listed as a pseudogene. This CDR3 has 19 residues. CDR3 in DNA: TGTGCCAGCAGCAAATGTGTCGCAGGGGGCGATTCGCTGATTTCACCCCTCCACTTT. This codes for CASSKCVAGGDSLISPLHF.

At least ten counts were recorded for this clonotype. V is TRBV5-1 and J is TRBJ2-3, with TRBD2 matching over 10 bases. Germline CDR1 reads SGHRS; CDR2 reads YFSETQ. J was trimmed by 2 bases and V by 2 bases; bases with no gene match: 8. The CDR3 covers 17 residues. The CDR3 loop reads CASSFRVGLADTDTQYF. The CDR3 nucleotides read TGCGCCAGCAGCTTCCGGGTTGGACTAGCGGACACAGATACGCAGTATTTT. Complete variable domain (other parts from reference TRBV5-1 and TRBJ2-3): KAGVTQTPRYLIKTRGQQVTLSCSPISGHRSVSWYQQTPGQGLQFLFEYFSETQRNKGNFPGRFSGRQFSNSRSEMNVSTLELGDSALYLCASSFRVGLADTDTQYFGPGTRLTVL.

The chain is built from TRBV5-1 and TRBJ2-7, with D perhaps matching TRBD1 (6 bases). The CDR3 runs to 15 residues. Germline V gives CDR1 SGHRS, CDR2 YFSETQ. V shed 4 bases and J shed 1 base, with 15 bases lying between them. CDR3 in amino acids: CASSPLERGSYEQYF. The CDR3 bases are TGCGCCAGCAGCCCCCTCGAAAGGGGGTCCTACGAGCAGTACTTC. Full variable domain (outside the CDR3, taken from reference TRBV5-1 and TRBJ2-7): KAGVTQTPRYLIKTRGQQVTLSCSPISGHRSVSWYQQTPGQGLQFLFEYFSETQRNKGNFPGRFSGRQFSNSRSEMNVSTLELGDSALYLCASSPLERGSYEQYFGPGTRLTVT.

The chain combines TRBV28 with TRBJ1-6; no firm D call. Germline V gene lookup returns CDR1 MDHEN and CDR2 SYDVKM. CDR3 length equals 15 residues. V lost 1 base to trimming and J lost 6 bases, with 10 bases between them. CDR3 coding DNA: TGTGCCAGCAGTTTATCAGGCGTGAGTAATTCACCCCTCCACTTT. Translation gives CASSLSGVSNSPLHF.

This clonotype was recorded many times. This rearrangement joins TRBV6-5 to TRBJ2-3, with 9 bases lining up with TRBD1. From germline, CDR1 is MNHEY and CDR2 SVGAGI. The CDR3 totals 16 residues. The junction had 8 bases not matched to a gene; V was cut back by 6 bases and J by 1 base. The CDR3 loop reads CASRVTGGGGTDTQYF. The CDR3 nucleotides are TGTGCCAGCAGGGTAACAGGGGGCGGTGGCACAGATACGCAGTATTTT.

This clonotype showed up many times. The chain combines TRBV11-2 with TRBJ2-2; TRBD1 agrees at 8 bases. The CDR3 contains 19 residues. J gave up 5 bases and V 6 bases, and 20 bases lay outside the gene matches. Germline V lookup: CDR1 SGHAT, CDR2 FQNNGV. CDR3 amino acids: CASRSRRTGGIISTGELFF. Written as DNA, the CDR3 is TGTGCCAGCAGATCTCGCCGTACAGGGGGAATTATCTCGACCGGGGAGCTGTTTTTT.